What follows are 26 T cell receptor beta chains derived from one specimen sequenced in a study of PD-L1 blockade in urothelial cancer. Some clones are missing from TCRdb's copy, which holds only in-frame ones; the method was immunoSEQ multiplex PCR. The sample yields 130,000 or so clones, approximately 84% seen once. Documented time point: pretreatment peripheral blood. Sample: PBMCs, taken around atezolizumab (anti-PD-L1) treatment. The receptor set was obtained from a middle-aged man with urothelial cancer.

This chain uses TRBV2 with TRBJ2-7; possibly TRBD2 for D (5 bases). Germline V gene lookup returns CDR1 SNHLY and CDR2 FYNNEI. Trimming took 3 bases from V and 2 from J, leaving 11 bases between them. CDR3 length: 14 residues. CDR3 bases: TGTGCCAGCAGTGATCGGGTGGGAGCCTACGAGCAGTACTTC. This codes for CASSDRVGAYEQYF.

The V gene is TRBV29-1, the J gene TRBJ2-7; a weak D match, TRBD2 (6 bases). Germline CDR1 SQVTM, CDR2 ANQGSEA. V gave up 6 bases and J gave up 5 bases, with 17 bases separating them. CDR3 length equals 13 residues. The CDR3 region has the DNA TGCAGCGTCGTGGGTCCGGGAGTCCACGAGCAGTACTTC. Translated, it gives CSVVGPGVHEQYF.

The genes are TRBV11-2 and TRBJ1-2; D remains unclear. V shed 2 bases and J shed 8 bases, with 15 bases lying between them. Looked up from germline, CDR1 is SGHAT and CDR2 is FQNNGV. The CDR3 spans 14 residues. The CDR3 here is CASSLPSEGGGYTF. The CDR3 DNA is TGTGCCAGCAGCTTACCGTCAGAGGGTGGCGGCTACACCTTC.

The chain employs TRBV19 and TRBJ2-7, with a weak D call TRBD1 (5 bases). This CDR3 is built from 15 residues. Germline CDR1 is LNHDA and CDR2 is SQIVND (reference sequence). V shed 4 bases and J shed 2 bases, with 15 bases lying between them. The CDR3 DNA reads TGTGCCAGTAGTAAGGCCGACAGTTTCCCCTACGAGCAGTACTTC. Protein sequence: CASSKADSFPYEQYF.

The V call is TRBV5-3, the J call TRBJ2-7; D might be TRBD2 (5 bases). Being an ORF, TRBV5-3 has a function that is uncertain. This CDR3 region has 14 residues. V was clipped by 0 bases and J by 0 bases, with 7 bases between them. This chain's CDR3 is CARSLGAGSYEQYF. The CDR3 nucleotides are TGTGCCAGAAGCTTGGGGGCGGGCTCCTACGAGCAGTACTTC.

The gene calls are TRBV5-6 and TRBJ1-5; 7 nucleotides align to TRBD1. Germline V gene data show CDR1 as SGHDT and CDR2 as YYEEEE. The CDR3 is 16 amino acids. V gave up 4 bases and J gave up 3 bases; unmatched junction bases: 10. CDR3 amino acids: CASSREPTGINQPQHF. Here the CDR3 DNA reads TGTGCCAGCAGCAGGGAACCGACAGGGATCAATCAGCCCCAGCATTTT. The full variable domain, rest sourced from reference TRBV5-6 and TRBJ1-5, is DAGVTQSPTHLIKTRGQQVTLRCSPKSGHDTVSWYQQALGQGPQFIFQYYEEEERQRGNFPDRFSGHQFPNYSSELNVNALLLGDSALYLCASSREPTGINQPQHFGDGTRLSIL.

The chain links TRBV15 to TRBJ1-3; D is unclear. V shed 0 bases and J shed 4 bases, with 13 bases lying between them. The CDR3 length is 16 residues. The germline V gene encodes CDR1 LNHNV and CDR2 YYDKDF (reference sequence). The CDR3 DNA reads as TGTGCCACCAGCAGAGATGGAGCCCCAGTCGGAAACACCATATATTTT. As protein: CATSRDGAPVGNTIYF.

V usage is TRBV7-2 and J usage is TRBJ1-2; D is uncertain. Germline CDR1 is SGHTA and CDR2 is FQGNSA. Deletions cut 5 bases from V and 4 bases from J, with 11 bases between. The CDR3 length is 13 residues. This CDR3 reads CASSLIDTYGYTF. The CDR3 DNA is TGTGCCAGCAGCCTAATCGACACCTATGGCTACACCTTC.

The rearrangement links TRBV6-1 to TRBJ1-1, with D perhaps TRBD1 (5 bases). Germline-derived CDR1 and CDR2 are MNHNS and SASEGT. V was cut by 2 bases and J by 1 base, with 11 bases left in between. This CDR3 comprises 15 residues. The CDR3 nucleotides read TGTGCCAGCAGTGAATACCAGGGAACGAACACTGAAGCTTTCTTT. Translated, it gives CASSEYQGTNTEAFF.

The chain is built from TRBV19 and TRBJ2-7; tentative D call: TRBD2 (6 bases). V lost 3 bases, J lost 4 bases, and 13 bases lay in between. The CDR3 has 14 residues. The germline gives CDR1 LNHDA, CDR2 SQIVND (reference sequence). This CDR3 reads CASSMPGDRYEQYF. The DNA of the CDR3 is TGTGCCAGTAGTATGCCGGGGGATCGGTACGAGCAGTACTTC.

The rearrangement joins TRBV2 to TRBJ2-1; D is ambiguous. The CDR3 is 15 amino acids. Per germline, CDR1 SNHLY and CDR2 FYNNEI. The germline V and J ends were trimmed by 4 bases and 3 bases, with 13 bases remaining between them. CDR3 coding DNA: TGTGCCAGCAGTGTTAGTCAGGTCAGCTACAATGAGCAGTTCTTC. Translation gives CASSVSQVSYNEQFF.

This clone was seen only once. DNA for the CDR3: TGTGCCAGCAGCTTGGACACAGCCCAAGAGACCCAGTACTTC. Translation: CASSLDTAQETQYF. V usage is TRBV5-4 and J usage is TRBJ2-5, with D unclear. Trimming took 0 bases from V and 1 from J, leaving 7 bases between them. CDR1 and CDR2 (germline): SGHNT, YYREEE (reference sequence). This CDR3 contains 14 residues.

The rearrangement links TRBV6-1 to TRBJ1-6; D is uncertain. The CDR3 covers 16 residues. Trimming took off 0 bases at V and 10 bases at J, with 16 bases between the two ends. Germline V gene lookup returns CDR1 MNHNS and CDR2 SASEGT. The CDR3 region is CASSEAKPDARSPLHF. CDR3 sequence (DNA): TGTGCCAGCAGTGAAGCGAAGCCCGATGCGAGGTCACCCCTCCACTTT.

The V and J genes are TRBV9 and TRBJ2-3, with D possibly being TRBD1 (5 bases). This CDR3 has 13 residues. Germline CDR1 SGDLS, CDR2 YYNGEE. V lost 4 bases and J 6 bases, leaving 12 bases between the germline ends. The CDR3 DNA reads TGTGCCAGCAGCCCCGACTGGGGCGATACGCAGTATTTT. Amino acid sequence: CASSPDWGDTQYF.

The V call is TRBV21-1, the J call TRBJ2-7; the tabulated D call, TRBD2, remains unverified against the DNA. TRBV21-1 is a recognized pseudogene. CDR3 length: 16 amino acids. The CDR3 DNA sequence: TGTGCCAGCAGCAAAGTACTGCGGGCTAGCTCCTACGAGCAGTACTTC. It specifies CASSKVLRASSYEQYF.

This chain connects TRBV28 to TRBJ2-7; 12 bases are shared with TRBD1. V was clipped by 4 bases and J by 8 bases; unmatched bases: 15. Germline values: CDR1 MDHEN, CDR2 SYDVKM. The CDR3 covers 17 residues. CDR3 sequence reads: CASSSLRTRDRGQKQYF. The CDR3, as DNA: TGTGCCAGCAGTTCTCTGAGAACCCGGGACAGGGGGCAAAAGCAGTACTTC.

The chain recombines TRBV6-5 with TRBJ1-2; TRBD1 is a possible D gene (6 bases). V lost 2 bases and J 2 bases, leaving 9 bases between the germline ends. Germline CDR1 reads MNHEY; CDR2 reads SVGAGI. The CDR3 has 14 residues. The CDR3 DNA is TGTGCCAGCAGTTACAGTAGGGGGAACTATGGCTACACCTTC. It is translated as CASSYSRGNYGYTF.

This chain connects TRBV19 to TRBJ2-7, with 7 bases identical to TRBD2. Germline values: CDR1 LNHDA, CDR2 SQIVND (reference sequence). V dropped 3 bases and J dropped 3; count of bases not matched to a gene: 11. CDR3 length equals 16 residues. This chain's CDR3 is CASSIFFVAGLYEQYF. The CDR3 nucleotides read TGTGCCAGTAGTATTTTCTTCGTAGCGGGTCTCTACGAGCAGTACTTC.

The gene calls are TRBV11-2 and TRBJ2-3, with D possibly matching TRBD1 (6 bases). Germline V CDR1 and CDR2: SGHAT, FQNNGV. V was cut by 2 bases and J by 5 bases, with 17 bases left in between. The CDR3 has 16 amino acids. As DNA, the CDR3 is TGTGCCAGCAGCTTAATGCTACGCAGGGGTAGAGATACGCAGTATTTT. It translates to CASSLMLRRGRDTQYF.

The chain recombines TRBV5-1 with TRBJ1-6; 8 bases are shared with TRBD1. CDR1 SGHRS and CDR2 YFSETQ come from the germline V gene. V trimming: 5 bases; J trimming: 6 bases; junction bases outside the gene matches: 7. CDR3 size: 15 residues. Written as DNA, the CDR3 is TGCGCCAGCAGAGGGGAGACAGGGGTTAATTCACCCCTCCACTTT. It translates to CASRGETGVNSPLHF.

To note about this clone: Other DNA sequences of this sample code for an identical CDR3. V and J are TRBV7-9 and TRBJ2-7; D remains unclear. Germline-derived CDR1 and CDR2 are SEHNR and FQNEAQ (reference sequence). V was trimmed by 5 bases and J by 1 base, leaving 6 bases between them. The length of the CDR3 is 12 residues. Here the CDR3 reads CASSPVSYEQYF. For the CDR3, the DNA is TGTGCCAGCAGCCCGGTTTCCTACGAGCAGTACTTC.

The chain joins TRBV27 to TRBJ2-3; weak D call: TRBD1 (6 bases). The CDR3 loop spans 15 amino acids. V lost 6 bases to trimming and J lost 5 bases, with 18 bases between them. The V gene's germline CDR1 is MNHEY and CDR2 SMNVEV (reference sequence). The CDR3 bases are TGTGCCAGCAGCCCACAGGGCCTGGCTGTAGATACGCAGTATTTT. This encodes CASSPQGLAVDTQYF.

This clone was recorded once. V gene TRBV5-1 combines with J gene TRBJ2-5, with 7 bases lining up with TRBD1. Germline CDR1 and CDR2: SGHRS and YFSETQ. V trimming: 4 bases; J trimming: 4 bases; junction bases outside the gene matches: 13. The CDR3 extends over 16 amino acids. CDR3 sequence reads: CASSPRGQGTTETQYF. For the CDR3, the DNA is TGCGCCAGCAGCCCTAGGGGGCAGGGAACGACAGAGACCCAGTACTTC.

CDR3 DNA: TGTGCCAGCAGTTTCTTTAGCAGACAAGAGACCCAGTACTTC. Protein: CASSFFSRQETQYF. V gene TRBV28 combines with J gene TRBJ2-5, with D unclear. The CDR3 length is 14 residues. Trimming cost V 3 bases and J 2 bases, with 10 bases left between them. Looked up from germline, CDR1 is MDHEN and CDR2 is SYDVKM.

This chain uses TRBV5-1 with TRBJ2-1, with D perhaps TRBD2 (6 bases). The CDR3 is 15 amino acids. Between the trimmed V and J ends, which lost 4 bases and 0 bases, there was a span of 11 bases. Germline CDR1 SGHRS, CDR2 YFSETQ. The CDR3 here is CASSPREFSYNEQFF. The CDR3 DNA follows: TGCGCCAGCAGCCCTCGGGAGTTCTCCTACAATGAGCAGTTCTTC.

Note on this clone: The junction does not match germline at one end; this may be a read error. The chain is built from TRBV6-1 and TRBJ1-1, with D uncertain. CDR3 size: 15 residues. The germline gives CDR1 MNHNS, CDR2 SASEGT. The chain's CDR3 is CASSERYGFLAEAFF. DNA of the CDR3: TGTGCCAGTAGTGAAAGATACGGGTTCTTAGCTGAAGCTTTCTTT.